The 29 T cell receptor beta chains below all came from one sample that was sequenced in a study of T cell repertoires in cytomegalovirus infection. TCRdb reprocessed the reads via MiXCR and lists one record per CDR3 protein. This sample yields around 550,000 distinct CDR3 sequences, of which around a quarter are seen a single time; about 12% belongs to the top ten. Sequenced material: PBMCs. The receptors originated from a human donor in good health (CMV status not recorded). Some clones in this sample may be carry-over from other donors' samples.

This clonotype was observed a few times. The chain is built from TRBV15 and TRBJ1-2; 7 nucleotides match TRBD1. Germline V gene sequence: CDR1 LNHNV, CDR2 YYDKDF (reference sequence). Germline trimming cut 5 bases from V and 4 bases from J; bases unmatched to any gene: 7. CDR3 length equals 14 residues. CDR3 protein: CATSPRTGPYGYTF. The CDR3 region has the DNA TGTGCCACCAGCCCGCGGACAGGCCCCTATGGCTACACCTTC. The full variable domain, in which reference TRBV15 and TRBJ1-2 provide the parts outside the CDR3, is DAMVIQNPRYQVTQFGKPVTLSCSQTLNHNVMYWYQQKSSQAPKLLFHYYDKDFNNEADTPDNFQSRRPNTSFCFLDIRSPGLGDTAMYLCATSPRTGPYGYTFGSGTRLTVV.

This clonotype was seen ten or more times. The junction differs from germline at one of its ends, possibly a read error. This chain connects TRBV7-2 to TRBJ2-1; 9 bases are shared with TRBD2. In germline, CDR1 is SGHTA, CDR2 FQGNSA. This CDR3 is built from 15 residues. CDR3: CASNLLAGSYNEQFF. CDR3 in DNA: TGTGCCAGCAACTTACTAGCGGGCTCCTACAATGAGCAGTTCTTC.

J is TRBJ2-4 and V is TRBV28, with D maybe TRBD1 (6 bases). Per the germline V gene, CDR1 is MDHEN and CDR2 is SYDVKM. This CDR3 spans 16 amino acids. The ends were cut back, 5 bases at V and 0 bases at J, with 14 bases in the middle. The CDR3 reads CASSLDRLVAKNIQYF. The CDR3 region has the DNA TGTGCCAGCAGTCTAGACAGGCTAGTAGCCAAAAACATTCAGTACTTC. The variable domain in full, with the rest retrieved from reference TRBV28 and TRBJ2-4, is DVKVTQSSRYLVKRTGEKVFLECVQDMDHENMFWYRQDPGLGLRLIYFSYDVKMKEKGDIPEGYSVSREKKERFSLILESASTNQTSMYLCASSLDRLVAKNIQYFGAGTRLSVL.

In its sample, this clonotype was seen many times. The genes are TRBV28 and TRBJ2-2; perhaps TRBD2 as D (6 bases). The V end was cut by 4 bases, the J end by 5 bases, with 14 bases between. In germline, CDR1 is MDHEN, CDR2 SYDVKM. The CDR3 totals 15 residues. CDR3 sequence: CASSSLGRGTGELFF. For the CDR3, the DNA is TGTGCCAGCAGTTCATTGGGCCGGGGGACCGGGGAGCTGTTTTTT.

The chain combines TRBV12-3 or TRBV12-4 with TRBJ2-3, with 9 positions matching TRBD1. The ends lost 1 base at V and 2 bases at J; junction bases unmatched: 4. This CDR3 is built from 16 residues. The chain's CDR3 is CASSLGDRAITDTQYF. The CDR3 nucleotides read TGTGCCAGCAGTTTAGGGGACAGGGCGATCACAGATACGCAGTATTTT.

This chain connects TRBV18 to TRBJ1-2; D is possibly TRBD1 (6 bases). Germline V gene sequence: CDR1 KGHSH, CDR2 LQKENI. The CDR3 runs 13 residues. Trimming took off 5 bases at V and 6 bases at J, with 13 bases between the two ends. The CDR3 is CASSSQEGDGYTF. For the CDR3, the DNA is TGTGCCAGCTCATCACAGGAGGGGGATGGCTACACCTTC. Full variable domain (rest looked up from reference TRBV18 and TRBJ1-2): NAGVMQNPRHLVRRRGQEARLRCSPMKGHSHVYWYRQLPEEGLKFMVYLQKENIIDESGMPKERFSAEFPKEGPSILRIQQVVRGDSAAYFCASSSQEGDGYTFGSGTRLTVV.

The chain uses TRBV5-6 and TRBJ2-3; D ambiguous. V lost 4 bases and J 2 bases, leaving 14 bases between the germline ends. The CDR3 contains 15 residues. Per germline, CDR1 SGHDT and CDR2 YYEEEE. The CDR3 spells CASSPPGYNTDTQYF. CDR3 DNA sequence: TGTGCCAGCAGCCCTCCGGGCTACAACACAGATACGCAGTATTTT.

This clonotype was seen more than once but under ten times. The rearrangement uses TRBV12-3 or TRBV12-4 and TRBJ1-2; D may be TRBD1 (6 bases). The CDR3 runs to 15 residues. V was clipped by 4 bases and J by 0 bases, with 12 bases between them. The CDR3 here is CASSSQGRANYGYTF. The CDR3 DNA reads TGTGCCAGCAGTTCACAGGGAAGAGCTAACTATGGCTACACCTTC.

The chain employs TRBV11-3 and TRBJ1-1, with a weak D call TRBD1 (6 bases). The CDR3 runs to 16 residues. With 1 base removed from V and 0 bases from J, the gap between germline ends came to 12 bases. The V gene's germline CDR1 is SGHNT and CDR2 YENEEA. The chain's CDR3 is CASSLGGHLMNTEAFF. The CDR3 DNA is TGTGCCAGCAGCTTAGGGGGACACCTCATGAACACTGAAGCTTTCTTT.

There are a few counts of this clonotype. This chain links TRBV7-9 with TRBJ2-7; D is tentatively TRBD1 or TRBD2 (5 bases each). The CDR3 length is 12 residues. Germline V gives CDR1 SEHNR, CDR2 FQNEAQ (reference sequence). The ends were cut back, 5 bases at V and 5 bases at J, with 10 bases in the middle. CDR3 in DNA: TGTGCCAGCAGCCCGGTGGGGGACGAGCAGTACTTC. This codes for CASSPVGDEQYF. The full variable domain, rest sourced from reference TRBV7-9 and TRBJ2-7, is DTGVSQNPRHKITKRGQNVTFRCDPISEHNRLYWYRQTLGQGPEFLTYFQNEAQLEKSRLLSDRFSAERPKGSFSTLEIQRTEQGDSAMYLCASSPVGDEQYFGPGTRLTVT.

The chain couples TRBV7-9 to TRBJ2-2; D not certain. Trimming cost V 3 bases and J 8 bases, with 7 bases left between them. Germline values: CDR1 SEHNR, CDR2 FQNEAQ (reference sequence). This CDR3 is built from 12 residues. The CDR3 bases are TGTGCCAGCAGCTTGGGTGATGGGGAGCTGTTTTTT. The encoded protein is CASSLGDGELFF.

The chain is built from TRBV2 and TRBJ1-5; possibly TRBD1 for D (6 bases). Germline CDR1 reads SNHLY; CDR2 reads FYNNEI. The CDR3 is 14 residues long. The V and J ends lost 4 bases and 7 bases respectively, with 14 bases between them. CDR3 sequence reads: CASSARGARQPQHF. The CDR3 coding sequence is TGTGCCAGCAGTGCCCGGGGGGCAAGACAGCCCCAGCATTTT.

Notes on this clonotype: The junction does not match germline at one end; this may be a read error. J is TRBJ2-3 and V is TRBV5-1, with 8 bases matching TRBD2. The germline CDR1 and CDR2 sequences are SGHRS and YFSETQ. CDR3 size: 16 residues. Written as DNA, the CDR3 is TGCGCCAGCCGCTTGGTGGCGGGAGGAACAACAGATACGCAGTATTTT. It is translated as CASRLVAGGTTDTQYF.

The CDR3 sequence: CSVDLFLYVEQYV. CDR3 DNA: TGCAGCGTTGACTTGTTTCTTTACGTCGAGCAGTACGTC. The chain uses TRBV29-1 and TRBJ2-7; no firm D call. The germline gives CDR1 SQVTM, CDR2 ANQGSEA. V was trimmed by 3 bases and J by 6 bases, leaving 15 bases between them. This CDR3 has 13 residues.

This clonotype was seen a handful of times. The V gene is TRBV28, the J gene TRBJ1-5; D possibly corresponds to TRBD1 (5 bases). V gave up 2 bases and J gave up 5 bases, with 10 bases separating them. Germline V gene data show CDR1 as MDHEN and CDR2 as SYDVKM. CDR3 length: 14 residues. CDR3 protein: CASSLGGVYQPQHF. The CDR3 region has the DNA TGTGCCAGCAGTTTAGGGGGGGTCTATCAGCCCCAGCATTTT.

CDR3 DNA: TGTGCCAGCAGTTTTGGTGGTTTTCATGAAAAACTGTTTTTT. It encodes CASSFGGFHEKLFF. The chain links TRBV12-3 or TRBV12-4 to TRBJ1-4; D gene uncertain. The CDR3 length is 14 residues. V gave up 3 bases and J gave up 6 bases, with 11 bases separating them.

V usage is TRBV7-9 and J usage is TRBJ1-5; D not certain. V lost 3 bases to trimming and J lost 7 bases, with 10 bases between them. The CDR3 spans 13 residues. Per germline, CDR1 SEHNR and CDR2 FQNEAQ (reference sequence). This CDR3 is CASSFRERQPQHF. In DNA form, the CDR3 reads TGTGCCAGCAGCTTCCGGGAACGCCAGCCCCAGCATTTT.

This chain connects TRBV19 to TRBJ2-1; TRBD2 matches 7 bases. The CDR3 is 15 amino acids. Germline CDR1 reads LNHDA; CDR2 reads SQIVND (reference sequence). Trimming took 2 bases from V and 4 from J; bases not matched to a gene: 5. The DNA of the CDR3 is TGTGCCAGTAGTATAAGTGCGGGAGTGTACAATGAGCAGTTCTTC. It encodes CASSISAGVYNEQFF.

The V and J genes are TRBV20-1 and TRBJ2-1, with 11 bases that match TRBD2. CDR3 length equals 12 residues. CDR1 and CDR2 from the germline V gene are DFQATT and SNEGSKA (reference sequence). After removal of 7 bases from V and 6 bases from J, the junction contained 2 bases not matched to a gene. This CDR3 reads CSGLAGSNEQFF. CDR3 DNA sequence: TGCAGTGGACTAGCGGGATCCAATGAGCAGTTCTTC.

The rearrangement uses TRBV25-1 and TRBJ1-5; 10 bases map to TRBD1. The germline gives CDR1 MGHDK, CDR2 SYGVNS. V was pared by 4 bases and J by 2 bases, with 2 bases of the junction left unmatched. This CDR3 has 15 amino acids. CDR3: CASSVGTGGNQPQHF. The CDR3 DNA follows: TGTGCCAGCAGTGTAGGGACAGGGGGCAATCAGCCCCAGCATTTT.

The chain links TRBV12-3 or TRBV12-4 to TRBJ2-3; 16 nucleotides agree with TRBD2. The length of the CDR3 is 15 residues. After removal of 8 bases from V and 6 bases from J, the junction contained 5 bases not matched to a gene. The DNA of the CDR3 is TGTGCCAGCGGAATGGGACTAGCGGGAGGGGATACGCAGTATTTT. This sequence encodes CASGMGLAGGDTQYF.

The V and J genes are TRBV6-2 or TRBV6-3 and TRBJ2-7; D not certain. V was trimmed by 3 bases and J by 5 bases, leaving 8 bases between them. Germline assignment: CDR1 MNHEY and CDR2 SVGEGT. The CDR3 is 12 amino acids. CDR3 sequence (DNA): TGTGCCAGCAGTTATGGACCCAACGAGCAGTACGTC. Amino acids: CASSYGPNEQYV.

The V and J genes are TRBV18 and TRBJ2-2, with TRBD1 identical over 9 bases. Losses at the gene ends were 4 bases for V and 0 bases for J; bases not matched to a gene: 6. Per germline, CDR1 KGHSH and CDR2 LQKENI. This CDR3 comprises 17 residues. In DNA form, the CDR3 reads TGTGCCAGCTCACTAGGACAGGGGACCACGAACACCGGGGAGCTGTTTTTT. Its protein is CASSLGQGTTNTGELFF.

The chain uses TRBV12-3 or TRBV12-4 and TRBJ1-2; D is possibly TRBD1 (5 bases). The CDR3 runs to 14 residues. Trimming removed 3 bases from V and 1 base from J, with 9 bases in between. CDR3 sequence (DNA): TGTGCCAGCAGTTTTTTACAGGTTAACTATGGCTACACCTTC. Its translation: CASSFLQVNYGYTF.

The chain recombines TRBV6-2 or TRBV6-3 with TRBJ2-7; D is unclear. The CDR3 is made up of 13 amino acids. V lost 4 bases, J lost 0 bases, and 7 bases lay in between. In germline, CDR1 is MNHEY, CDR2 SVGEGT. This chain's CDR3 is CASSSRVSYEQYV. As DNA, the CDR3 is TGTGCCAGCAGTTCTAGGGTCTCCTACGAGCAGTACGTC.

A few counts support this clonotype. In DNA, the CDR3 is TGTGCCAGCAGCTTAGCGCAGGGACCGGACTTTTCTGGGGCCAACGTCCTGACTTTC. This sequence encodes CASSLAQGPDFSGANVLTF. This chain links TRBV7-2 with TRBJ2-6; the D call may be TRBD1 or TRBD2 (5 bases each). V was cut by 0 bases and J by 1 base, with 16 bases left in between. Per germline, CDR1 SGHTA and CDR2 FQGNSA. CDR3 length: 19 amino acids.

This clonotype was counted between two and nine times. This chain joins TRBV14 and TRBJ2-5; 13 bases are shared with TRBD2. The CDR3 contains 15 residues. Per germline, CDR1 SGHDN and CDR2 FVKESK. V lost 4 bases to trimming and J lost 5 bases; unmatched junction nucleotides: 4. CDR3 DNA: TGTGCCAGCAGCCGGGGACTAGCGGGATACGAGACCCAGTACTTC. Translated, it gives CASSRGLAGYETQYF.

This clonotype has a handful of counts. The chain recombines TRBV7-8 with TRBJ2-2; D unresolved. From germline, CDR1 is SGHVS and CDR2 FQNEAQ. The V end was cut by 4 bases, the J end by 0 bases, with 9 bases between. The CDR3 is 15 amino acids. The CDR3 sequence: CASSSGRTNTGELFF. In DNA, the CDR3 is TGTGCCAGCAGCTCCGGACGCACGAACACCGGGGAGCTGTTTTTT.

The CDR3 DNA follows: TGTGCCATCAGTGAGTCGGGACGTGCTCTAAACTCTGGGGCCAACGTCCTGACTTTC. Its protein is CAISESGRALNSGANVLTF. The J gene is TRBJ2-6, the V gene TRBV10-3; D tentatively reads TRBD1 or TRBD2 (5 bases each). The CDR3 contains 19 residues. Trimming cost V 0 bases and J 0 bases, with 15 bases left between them. Germline CDR1 and CDR2: ENHRY and SYGVKD.